The 23 T cell receptor beta chains listed next were all sequenced from one sample in a study of cytomegalovirus exposure and HLA in healthy donors. Data came from immunoSEQ multiplex PCR; TCRdb stores just in-frame clones and leaves some out. The sample consists of 70,000 to 75,000 clones, just under 95% of them appearing once. The sequencing sample was made of PBMCs. Receptor source: a man between 18 and 35 years old in good health and CMV-seropositive.

This clone was observed a single time. The chain combines TRBV11-2 with TRBJ2-5; D is ambiguous. CDR1 SGHAT and CDR2 FQNNGV come from the germline V gene. Trimming pared 5 bases from V and 9 bases from J, leaving 10 bases between. The CDR3 spans 11 residues. CDR3 loop: CASSETWSQYF. The CDR3 DNA is TGTGCCAGCAGCGAAACTTGGTCCCAGTACTTC.

The table lists this clone with a count of one. The V gene is TRBV4-2, the J gene TRBJ2-7; 9 bases align to TRBD1. J was trimmed by 3 bases and V by 2 bases; bases with no gene match: 5. The CDR3 runs 15 residues. Germline assignment: CDR1 LGHNA and CDR2 YNFKEQ. This chain's CDR3 is CASSQQDRGFYEQYF. The CDR3 DNA sequence: TGTGCCAGCAGCCAACAAGACAGGGGGTTCTACGAGCAGTACTTC.

CDR3 protein: CASSEPRTGVTEAFF. The DNA for the CDR3 is TGTGCCAGCAGCGAACCGCGGACCGGGGTGACGGAAGCTTTCTTT. This rearrangement joins TRBV5-4 to TRBJ1-1; D is ambiguous. V was shortened by 4 bases and J by 8 bases, with 21 bases between the two germline ends. The length of the CDR3 is 15 residues. The V gene's germline CDR1 is SGHNT and CDR2 YYREEE (reference sequence). Combining the CDR3 with reference TRBV5-4 and TRBJ1-1 gives the whole variable domain ETGVTQSPTHLIKTRGQQVTLRCSSQSGHNTVSWYQQALGQGPQFIFQYYREEENGRGNFPPRFSGLQFPNYSSELNVNALELDDSALYLCASSEPRTGVTEAFFGQGTRLTVV.

This rearrangement joins TRBV19 to TRBJ1-1; a possible D gene is TRBD1 (6 bases). This CDR3 is 13 amino acids long. Germline CDR1 is LNHDA and CDR2 is SQIVND (reference sequence). Trimming cost V 3 bases and J 6 bases, with 11 bases left between them. CDR3 DNA: TGTGCCAGTAGTATTTCCAGGGGCTCTGAAGCTTTCTTT. Residues: CASSISRGSEAFF.

The V call is TRBV9, the J call TRBJ2-2; maybe TRBD2 (5 bases). The CDR3 length is 14 residues. The germline CDR1 and CDR2 sequences are SGDLS and YYNGEE. Trimming took 2 bases from V and 1 from J, leaving 6 bases between them. CDR3 DNA: TGTGCCAGCAGCGTTGAGGGGAACACCGGGGAGCTGTTTTTT. It yields the protein CASSVEGNTGELFF.

This rearrangement joins TRBV9 to TRBJ2-4; 9 bases fit TRBD1. The trim removed 4 bases at V and 8 bases at J, leaving 10 bases unmatched. The germline V gene has CDR1 SGDLS and CDR2 YYNGEE. CDR3 size: 15 residues. The CDR3 DNA reads as TGTGCCAGCAGCATTACTACAGGGGGCTGGGACATTCAGTACTTC. The encoded protein is CASSITTGGWDIQYF. Variable domain in full (rest from reference TRBV9 and TRBJ2-4): DSGVTQTPKHLITATGQRVTLRCSPRSGDLSVYWYQQSLDQGLQFLIQYYNGEERAKGNILERFSAQQFPDLHSELNLSSLELGDSALYFCASSITTGGWDIQYFGAGTRLSVL.

This clone showed up just once. J is TRBJ2-1 and V is TRBV4-1; 12 bases are a match to TRBD2. This CDR3 contains 15 residues. J was trimmed by 8 bases and V by 3 bases; bases with no gene match: 5. The germline gives CDR1 MGHRA, CDR2 YSYEKL. The CDR3 region is CASSQTSGGFDEQFF. The CDR3 DNA follows: TGCGCCAGCAGCCAGACTAGCGGGGGATTCGATGAGCAGTTCTTC.

The CDR3 here is CATGLGAQETQYF. The CDR3 nucleotides read TGTGCCACCGGGTTGGGGGCCCAAGAGACCCAGTACTTC. The gene calls are TRBV6-6 and TRBJ2-5, with a weak D call TRBD1 (6 bases). Germline V CDR1 and CDR2: MNHNY, SVGAGI (reference sequence). This CDR3 spans 13 amino acids. Trimming took off 10 bases at V and 1 base at J, with 13 bases between the two ends.

The rearrangement links TRBV27 to TRBJ1-2, with 12 bases lining up with TRBD1. The CDR3 totals 15 residues. Germline CDR1 and CDR2: MNHEY and SMNVEV (reference sequence). Trimming cost V 5 bases and J 8 bases; bases outside gene matches: 9. As DNA, the CDR3 is TGTGCCAGCAGTACGAACCGGGACAGGGGGCAAGGCTACACCTTC. Translated: CASSTNRDRGQGYTF.

The chain employs TRBV2 and TRBJ1-2, with TRBD1 matching over 8 bases. J lost 12 bases, V lost 6 bases, and 6 bases had no gene match. The CDR3 spans 11 residues. Per germline, CDR1 SNHLY and CDR2 FYNNEI. CDR3 protein: CASRERTGNTF. CDR3 sequence (DNA): TGTGCCAGCAGGGAGCGGACAGGGAACACCTTC.

The chain recombines TRBV5-1 with TRBJ2-5; 8 bases line up with TRBD1. The V segment lost 2 bases and the J segment 5 bases; nucleotides outside the gene matches: 8. The CDR3 is 15 residues long. CDR1 and CDR2 (germline): SGHRS, YFSETQ. The CDR3 DNA reads TGCGCCAGCAGCTTTCATTCAGGGGGCGGTGAGACCCAGTACTTC. This sequence encodes CASSFHSGGGETQYF.

V is TRBV27 and J is TRBJ2-3; 8 positions match TRBD2. Germline V gene sequence: CDR1 MNHEY, CDR2 SMNVEV (reference sequence). CDR3 size: 14 residues. With V trimmed by 9 bases and J by 7 bases, 12 bases remained unmatched. CDR3 residues: CASSPGASGYTQYF. In nucleotides, the CDR3 is TGTGCCAGTTCCCCTGGGGCTAGCGGGTATACGCAGTATTTT.

J is TRBJ2-1 and V is TRBV5-4; TRBD1 aligns across 7 bases. The CDR3 is 15 residues long. In germline, CDR1 is SGHNT, CDR2 YYREEE (reference sequence). V dropped 3 bases and J dropped 4; count of bases not matched to a gene: 7. The CDR3 DNA sequence: TGTGCCAGCAGCTCCCGGGACAGCTTTTACAATGAGCAGTTCTTC. It translates to CASSSRDSFYNEQFF.

The chain recombines TRBV7-9 with TRBJ2-7; tentative D call: TRBD2 (5 bases). The germline CDR1 and CDR2 sequences are SEHNR and FQNEAQ (reference sequence). CDR3 length equals 12 residues. V lost 10 bases to trimming and J lost 0 bases, with 10 bases between them. In DNA, the CDR3 is TGTGCCATAGGACTGTTCTCCTACGAGCAGTACTTC. Its translation is CAIGLFSYEQYF.

This clone was observed a few times. V usage is TRBV5-6 and J usage is TRBJ1-6; TRBD1 might be the D (5 bases). The V gene's germline CDR1 is SGHDT and CDR2 YYEEEE. V was pared by 1 base and J by 3 bases, with 8 bases between. This CDR3 has 15 amino acids. In DNA form, the CDR3 reads TGTGCCAGCAGCTTGCCCGGGGGCTATAATTCACCCCTCCACTTT. As protein: CASSLPGGYNSPLHF.

The rearrangement links TRBV29-1 to TRBJ2-7, with a possible D match to TRBD2 (6 bases). Germline CDR1 reads SQVTM; CDR2 reads ANQGSEA. The CDR3 has 12 amino acids. V dropped 5 bases and J dropped 6 bases, with 14 bases sitting between them. CDR3 coding DNA: TGCAGCGTTTTGGGGGGAAGGAGCGAGCAGTACTTC. This gives the protein CSVLGGRSEQYF.

This clone was seen only once. V and J are TRBV6-5 and TRBJ2-3; 8 nucleotides match TRBD2. The length of the CDR3 is 14 residues. J lost 2 bases, V lost 6 bases, and 4 bases had no gene match. Germline CDR1 is MNHEY and CDR2 is SVGAGI. CDR3 residues: CASRLAAPTDTQYF. As DNA, the CDR3 is TGTGCCAGCAGACTAGCGGCTCCCACAGATACGCAGTATTTT.

This rearrangement joins TRBV7-6 to TRBJ2-7; D unresolved. The V end lost 5 bases, the J end lost 0 bases, and 14 bases lay between the germline ends. CDR1 and CDR2 from the germline V gene are SGHVS and FNYEAQ. The CDR3 runs to 15 residues. DNA of the CDR3: TGTGCCAGCAGCCCCGACGGAGATATCTCCTACGAGCAGTACTTC. It yields the protein CASSPDGDISYEQYF.

The chain has TRBV27 and TRBJ2-5; no clear D gene. The V gene's germline CDR1 is MNHEY and CDR2 SMNVEV (reference sequence). The CDR3 sequence is 11 residues long. Trimming cost V 8 bases and J 6 bases, with 10 bases left between them. For the CDR3, the DNA is TGTGCCAGCGGCACCGCCCAGACCCAGTACTTC. It is translated as CASGTAQTQYF.

This rearrangement joins TRBV6-1 to TRBJ1-5; D unresolved. The germline V gene has CDR1 MNHNS and CDR2 SASEGT. V was cut by 5 bases and J by 3 bases, with 5 bases left in between. CDR3 length: 12 residues. DNA of the CDR3: TGTGCCAGCAGTCCCCTCAATCAGCCCCAGCATTTT. Translated, it gives CASSPLNQPQHF.

The chain recombines TRBV27 with TRBJ1-2; tentatively, D is TRBD1 (6 bases). The CDR3 contains 16 residues. Germline assignment: CDR1 MNHEY and CDR2 SMNVEV (reference sequence). V lost 10 bases, J lost 1 base, and 22 bases lay in between. In DNA, the CDR3 is TGTGCCACCTTCCCGGGGGGCCCCACCGTTAACTATGGCTACACCTTC. Encoded protein: CATFPGGPTVNYGYTF.

The table lists this clone with a count of one. CDR3 in amino acids: CASSFDRANDYGYTF. As DNA, the CDR3 is TGTGCCAGCAGTTTCGACAGGGCGAATGACTATGGCTACACCTTC. The V call is TRBV6-5, the J call TRBJ1-2; 7 bases map to TRBD1. V gave up 4 bases and J gave up 3 bases; unmatched junction bases: 8. This CDR3 has 15 residues. Germline V CDR1 and CDR2: MNHEY, SVGAGI.

This chain links TRBV6-5 with TRBJ1-2, with D possibly being TRBD1 (5 bases). From germline, CDR1 is MNHEY and CDR2 SVGAGI. V shed 0 bases and J shed 7 bases, with 15 bases lying between them. CDR3 size: 15 residues. The CDR3: CASSYSRRGVAGYTF. DNA for the CDR3: TGTGCCAGCAGTTACTCACGGCGGGGGGTTGCTGGCTACACCTTC.